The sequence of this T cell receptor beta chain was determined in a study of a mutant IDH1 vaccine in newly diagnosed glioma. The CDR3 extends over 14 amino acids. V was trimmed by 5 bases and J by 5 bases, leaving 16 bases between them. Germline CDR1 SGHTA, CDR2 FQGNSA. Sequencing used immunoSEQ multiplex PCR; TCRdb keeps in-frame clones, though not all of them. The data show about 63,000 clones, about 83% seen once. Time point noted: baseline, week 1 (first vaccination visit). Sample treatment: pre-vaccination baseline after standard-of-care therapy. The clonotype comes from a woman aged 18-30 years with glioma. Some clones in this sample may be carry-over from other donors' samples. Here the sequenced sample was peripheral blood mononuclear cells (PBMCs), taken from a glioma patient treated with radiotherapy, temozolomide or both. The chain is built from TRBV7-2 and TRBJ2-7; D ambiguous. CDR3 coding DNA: TGTGCCAGCAGCCCTCCGAGACCTGAACACGAGCAGTACTTC. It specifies CASSPPRPEHEQYF. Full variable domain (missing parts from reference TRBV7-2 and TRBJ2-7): GAGVSQSPSNKVTEKGKDVELRCDPISGHTALYWYRQSLGQGLEFLIYFQGNSAPDKSGLPSDRFSAERTGGSVSTLTIQRTQQEDSAVYLCASSPPRPEHEQYFGPGTRLTVT.